A single T cell receptor (beta chain) is shown here with its context. The antigen is not known. The data are from a study of shared clonotypes between healthy human individuals. Partitioning of CD4+ cells yielded a CD45RA+ naive subset and a CD45RA-negative memory subset. General study points: It was expected that sequencing depth would affect clonotype sharing among donors.

Per the authors' pipeline: ImmunoSEQ output held junction-only sequences without quality scores, so filtering differed. The method was immunoSEQ multiplex PCR; TCRdb's version includes in-frame clones alone and lacks a portion of them. Clone size and the V and J calls come from that table; the DNA yielded D and trimming. This table has 2 million to 2.5 million clones, just under 95% appearing once. The source of this sequence is a man younger than 35 in good health. Some clones in this sample may be carry-over from other donors' samples. The sample taken for sequencing was naive CD4+ T cells from PBMCs. Subset described: CD45RA+ positively selected.

The CDR3 protein is CASSLTGTLQYF. CDR3 sequence (DNA): TGTGCCAGCAGCTTGACCGGGACCCTGCAGTATTTT. The rearrangement links TRBV7-9 to TRBJ2-3, with D perhaps matching TRBD1 or TRBD2 (5 bases each). Trimming took off 3 bases at V and 11 bases at J, with 12 bases between the two ends. Per germline, CDR1 SEHNR and CDR2 FQNEAQ (reference sequence). The CDR3 covers 12 residues.